Below, 6 T cell receptor beta chains from the same sample are listed, as sequenced in a study of T cells after yellow fever vaccination. TCRdb reprocessed the 5' RACE reads via MiXCR and lists one record per CDR3 protein. Among around 350,000 distinct CDR3 sequences, approximately 5.7% were seen once, and the ten largest hold approximately 15%. The sample consisted of PBMCs, taken 5 days after the yellow fever booster vaccination. The origin of the receptors is a young man who received the YFV17D yellow fever vaccine.

The gene calls are TRBV18 and TRBJ2-3; the match to TRBD2 covers 8 bases. This CDR3 is built from 17 residues. V shed 5 bases, J shed 4 bases, and the junction held 14 bases outside the gene matches. From germline, CDR1 is KGHSH and CDR2 LQKENI. The CDR3 DNA reads TGTGCCAGCTCAGCAAAACTAGCGGCCCTGGGGGCAGATACGCAGTATTTT. As protein: CASSAKLAALGADTQYF.

This clonotype has more than one count but fewer than ten. The chain employs TRBV18 and TRBJ1-2, with D uncertain. The V end was cut by 4 bases, the J end by 8 bases, with 11 bases between. The length of the CDR3 is 12 residues. CDR1 KGHSH and CDR2 LQKENI come from the germline V gene. The CDR3, as DNA: TGTGCCAGCTCACAACGGGAAGGCGGCTACACCTTC. Translating gives CASSQREGGYTF. Full variable domain (missing parts from reference TRBV18 and TRBJ1-2): NAGVMQNPRHLVRRRGQEARLRCSPMKGHSHVYWYRQLPEEGLKFMVYLQKENIIDESGMPKERFSAEFPKEGPSILRIQQVVRGDSAAYFCASSQREGGYTFGSGTRLTVV.

The table lists this clonotype with a few counts. The chain combines TRBV10-3 with TRBJ1-1; D remains unclear. Between the trimmed V and J ends, which lost 3 bases and 6 bases, there was a span of 14 bases. Germline CDR1 reads ENHRY; CDR2 reads SYGVKD. The CDR3 runs to 14 residues. The DNA of the CDR3 is TGTGCCATCAGTGATGGATTGAGAGAGGCTGAAGCTTTCTTT. Amino acids: CAISDGLREAEAFF.

This clonotype has ten or more counts. The V call is TRBV6-6, the J call TRBJ2-3; D is ambiguous. CDR1 is MNHNY and CDR2 is SVGAGI in the germline V gene (reference sequence). The CDR3 is 12 amino acids. Trimming took 4 bases from V and 0 from J, leaving 2 bases between them. The CDR3 loop is CASSFSTDTQYF. For the CDR3, the DNA is TGTGCCAGCAGTTTTAGCACAGATACGCAGTATTTT.

This clonotype was observed a handful of times. The chain is built from TRBV4-3 and TRBJ2-5; TRBD1 matches 9 bases. Germline loops: CDR1 LGHNA, CDR2 YSLEER. The CDR3 is 15 residues long. V lost 3 bases and J lost 5; bases outside the gene matches: 7. CDR3 DNA sequence: TGCGCCAGCAGCCAGACAGGGGGGGTGGACGAGACCCAGTACTTC. Amino acid sequence: CASSQTGGVDETQYF.

V and J are TRBV5-1 and TRBJ2-1; 11 positions agree with TRBD2. The J segment lost 9 bases and the V segment lost 4 bases, leaving 12 bases of the junction unmatched. The CDR3 extends over 16 amino acids. Germline lookup yields CDR1 SGHRS and CDR2 YFSETQ. In nucleotides, the CDR3 is TGCGCCAGCAGCCCTATCCTAGCGGGAGGTCGCGGTGAGCAGTTCTTC. It specifies CASSPILAGGRGEQFF.